This T cell receptor (beta chain) emerged from a study of blood T cells in healthy people across ages. Study-wide results and limits: TCR beta diversity, measured per million T cells, fell in a roughly linear way with age.

The authors ran a second PCR of about 7 to 12 cycles using a sample-barcoded 5' primer and a J-beta primer mix. TCRdb reprocessed the 5' RACE reads via MiXCR and lists one record per CDR3 protein. The sample includes around 1,800,000 distinct CDR3 sequences, roughly two fifths of them seen just once. Comment on this clonotype: The antigen is unknown.

This TCR was recovered from a human donor in good health. Input material: blood.

The DNA of the CDR3 is TGCGCCAGCAGCTTGGTAAACCCTGGGGCCAACGTCCTGACTTTC. Its translation: CASSLVNPGANVLTF. The genes are TRBV5-1 and TRBJ2-6, with no clear D. The CDR3 sequence is 15 residues long. V was cut by 0 bases and J by 2 bases, with 6 bases left in between. Germline-derived CDR1 and CDR2 are SGHRS and YFSETQ.